These T cell receptor beta chains were read from a single sample in a study of T cells expressing NK-cell markers. TCRdb re-called the 5' RACE reads, yielding one record per CDR3 amino acid sequence without DNA. Here the sample table reports a few hundred thousand distinct CDR3 sequences. Sequenced material: blood T cells: a sorted CD56 or NKG2C T cell subset, CD4+ or CD8+ T cells, or bulk PBMC T cells (not recorded which). These receptors were taken from a woman in her 50s in good health. Both conserved end residues are part of each CDR3.

CDR3 protein | CDR3 length | J gene | V gene
CASSLGAGGGNQPQHF | 16 | TRBJ1-5 | TRBV13
CASSLKQGRETQYF | 14 | TRBJ2-5 | TRBV7-9
CSARILGQPQETQYF | 15 | TRBJ2-5 | TRBV20-1
CASSVEGDEQYF | 12 | TRBJ2-7 | TRBV9
CASSSTPDYPDTQYF | 15 | TRBJ2-3 | TRBV7-2
CATSRGGSGRPNEQFF | 16 | TRBJ2-1 | TRBV15
CASRGPHSGNTIYF | 14 | TRBJ1-3 | TRBV19
CASRAVGYEQYF | 12 | TRBJ2-7 | TRBV6-6
CASGTSPNEQFF | 12 | TRBJ2-1 | TRBV7-6
CATVLGREYNEQFF | 14 | TRBJ2-1 | TRBV15
CASSQDRRAGVRRTDTQYF | 19 | TRBJ2-3 | TRBV3-1
CASSLGLGLAGAGNIQYF | 18 | TRBJ2-4 | TRBV11-2
CSARGESSGRSYNEQFF | 17 | TRBJ2-1 | TRBV20-1
CAIRAENTEAFF | 12 | TRBJ1-1 | TRBV10-3
CASSQATALEAFF | 13 | TRBJ1-1 | TRBV4-1
CASSLTSSSTDTQYF | 15 | TRBJ2-3 | TRBV12-3/TRBV12-4
CASSQDGNGRDEQYF | 15 | TRBJ2-7 | TRBV4-1
CASSWVVSYEQYF | 13 | TRBJ2-7 | TRBV7-2
CASSGFSGNTIYF | 13 | TRBJ1-3 | TRBV5-6
CASSQVTSGRGATQYF | 16 | TRBJ2-3 | TRBV3-1
CASRTGAGYGGRGRDTQYF | 19 | TRBJ2-3 | TRBV6-5
CASSDPYGRAELFF | 14 | TRBJ2-2 | TRBV7-2
CASSPRTAARSYEQYF | 16 | TRBJ2-7 | TRBV2
CATSQVVENIQYF | 13 | TRBJ2-4 | TRBV5-6
CASTPDSSYGYTF | 13 | TRBJ1-2 | TRBV12-3/TRBV12-4
CASSPNRGDTGELFF | 15 | TRBJ2-2 | TRBV2
CAISARGSSYNEQFF | 15 | TRBJ2-1 | TRBV10-3
CASSHFSGSLPNEQFF | 16 | TRBJ2-1 | TRBV3-1
CATRQAGGRDTQYF | 14 | TRBJ2-3 | TRBV4-1
CASSLPGTGGDTQYF | 15 | TRBJ2-3 | TRBV5-4
CASSQMAPTEQYF | 13 | TRBJ2-7 | TRBV4-1
CAAALGRGLGGYTF | 14 | TRBJ1-2 | TRBV27
CASSLALGGYTF | 12 | TRBJ1-2 | TRBV5-6
CASRYGGVSGNTIYF | 15 | TRBJ1-3 | TRBV10-2
CATSGTGNTESNTGELFF | 18 | TRBJ2-2 | TRBV24-1
CASSFRGDSGANVLTF | 16 | TRBJ2-6 | TRBV12-3/TRBV12-4
CATSRGWTSGDYEQYF | 16 | TRBJ2-7 | TRBV15
CASRRGIFYGYTF | 13 | TRBJ1-2 | TRBV12-3/TRBV12-4
CASSLGGQGTYNEQFF | 16 | TRBJ2-1 | TRBV7-9
CASSQDQASGRAGELFF | 17 | TRBJ2-2 | TRBV14
CATSEGGAPRTGELFF | 16 | TRBJ2-2 | TRBV24-1
CASRGGIIYNEQFF | 14 | TRBJ2-1 | TRBV6-1
CASSVGASLESDTQYF | 16 | TRBJ2-3 | TRBV9
CSARDGVSGDTQYF | 14 | TRBJ2-3 | TRBV20-1
CASSPISGQGREDTQYF | 17 | TRBJ2-3 | TRBV7-7
CASRIVDTQYF | 11 | TRBJ2-3 | TRBV6-6
CASSPFYGRGPDEQFF | 16 | TRBJ2-1 | TRBV5-1
CASSLAHRTKNTGELFF | 17 | TRBJ2-2 | TRBV7-9
CASSLLGRTYEQYF | 14 | TRBJ2-7 | TRBV7-9
CASSLAGLAGQEQFF | 15 | TRBJ2-1 | TRBV3-1